Below are 32 T cell receptor beta chains sequenced from a single sample in a study of T cell responses to AZD1222 COVID-19 vaccine. Profiling relied on immunoSEQ multiplex PCR, and the TCRdb table lists in-frame clones only, not all of them. Counted here are around 66,000 clones, roughly 84% occurring once; the ten biggest clones make up 17%. Sample: peripheral blood, taken on day 0 of AZD1222 vaccination. The receptors stem from an adult in good health.

The V gene is TRBV19, the J gene TRBJ1-3; D gene uncertain. The CDR3 has 15 residues. With 5 bases removed from V and 1 base from J, the gap between germline ends came to 12 bases. Germline CDR1 and CDR2: LNHDA and SQIVND (reference sequence). Here the CDR3 DNA reads TGTGCCAGTAGTTTCGACGGCACTTCTGGAAACACCATATATTTT. It codes for CASSFDGTSGNTIYF.

V gene TRBV28 combines with J gene TRBJ1-2, with D perhaps matching TRBD1 (5 bases). Germline CDR1 MDHEN, CDR2 SYDVKM. The CDR3 length is 13 residues. V gave up 5 bases and J gave up 3 bases, with 10 bases separating them. The CDR3 nucleotides read TGTGCCAGCAGTGGGGGAACAGACTATGGCTACACCTTC. It yields the protein CASSGGTDYGYTF.

V and J are TRBV29-1 and TRBJ2-1, with unresolved D. The germline gives CDR1 SQVTM, CDR2 ANQGSEA. The CDR3 covers 15 residues. Between the trimmed V and J ends, which lost 3 bases and 5 bases, there was a span of 17 bases. The CDR3 is CSVDWGTEPHNEQFF. The CDR3 DNA reads TGCAGCGTTGATTGGGGAACGGAGCCACACAATGAGCAGTTCTTC.

The rearrangement uses TRBV7-9 and TRBJ2-5, with D possibly matching TRBD2 (5 bases). The germline V gene encodes CDR1 SEHNR and CDR2 FQNEAQ (reference sequence). The CDR3 has 12 residues. Trimming left V 5 bases short and J 7 bases short, with 11 bases between. CDR3 sequence: CASSVGRGTQYF. CDR3 bases: TGTGCCAGCAGCGTCGGACGGGGGACCCAGTACTTC.

The V call is TRBV6-2 or TRBV6-3, the J call TRBJ1-2; possible D gene TRBD1, 6 bases. The V gene lost 2 bases and the J gene lost 2 bases, with 9 bases spanning the gap. Germline-derived CDR1 and CDR2 are MNHEY and SVGEGT. The CDR3 has 14 amino acids. CDR3 amino acids: CASSYTGLNYGYTF. The CDR3 DNA is TGTGCCAGCAGTTACACAGGGCTCAACTATGGCTACACCTTC.

The chain recombines TRBV27 with TRBJ2-1; 8 positions agree with TRBD2. The CDR3 has 17 amino acids. Germline CDR1 is MNHEY and CDR2 is SMNVEV (reference sequence). V lost 2 bases and J lost 3; bases outside the gene matches: 9. The CDR3 DNA reads TGTGCCAGCAGTTTAGGACTAAGCGGGAGACACTACAATGAGCAGTTCTTC. It encodes CASSLGLSGRHYNEQFF.

The sample holds one count of this clone. The J gene is TRBJ2-1, the V gene TRBV5-1; 8 nucleotides align to TRBD2. Germline loops: CDR1 SGHRS, CDR2 YFSETQ. With V trimmed by 3 bases and J by 4 bases, 12 bases remained unmatched. The CDR3 has 17 residues. The CDR3 DNA sequence: TGCGCCAGCAGCTCGGCCGGAGCTAGCGGGCTGTACAATGAGCAGTTCTTC. Residues: CASSSAGASGLYNEQFF. Variable domain in full (rest from reference TRBV5-1 and TRBJ2-1): KAGVTQTPRYLIKTRGQQVTLSCSPISGHRSVSWYQQTPGQGLQFLFEYFSETQRNKGNFPGRFSGRQFSNSRSEMNVSTLELGDSALYLCASSSAGASGLYNEQFFGPGTRLTVL.

The genes are TRBV25-1 and TRBJ2-7; the D is unclear. CDR3 length equals 12 residues. Per the germline V gene, CDR1 is MGHDK and CDR2 is SYGVNS. V dropped 6 bases and J dropped 2 bases, with 8 bases sitting between them. The CDR3 nucleotides read TGTGCCAGCAGCTACGGACCCTACGAGCAGTACTTC. Its translation: CASSYGPYEQYF.

This chain joins TRBV5-1 and TRBJ1-2; no firm D call. With 4 bases removed from V and 4 bases from J, the gap between germline ends came to 23 bases. The CDR3 spans 17 residues. Germline CDR1 SGHRS, CDR2 YFSETQ. CDR3 coding DNA: TGCGCCAGCAGCCCCCGGGCCCAGGTGGCAACTATCTATGGCTACACCTTC. Amino acid sequence: CASSPRAQVATIYGYTF.

The chain recombines TRBV13 with TRBJ2-1, with 7 nucleotides matching TRBD1. V gave up 8 bases and J gave up 4 bases; unmatched junction bases: 8. Germline-derived CDR1 and CDR2 are PRHDT and FYEKMQ (reference sequence). The CDR3 length is 14 residues. The DNA of the CDR3 is TGTGCCAGCCTTCCAGGGGGATCGTACAATGAGCAGTTCTTC. Translating it yields CASLPGGSYNEQFF.

V gene TRBV7-9 combines with J gene TRBJ2-7, with 8 bases matching TRBD1. Germline trimming cut 3 bases from V and 4 bases from J; bases unmatched to any gene: 8. Germline lookup yields CDR1 SEHNR and CDR2 FQNEAQ (reference sequence). The CDR3 is made up of 15 amino acids. The CDR3 sequence: CASSFLQGAIYEQYF. The CDR3, as DNA: TGTGCCAGCAGCTTTCTTCAGGGGGCTATTTACGAGCAGTACTTC.

The rearrangement uses TRBV6-5 and TRBJ1-1; D perhaps matches TRBD1 (5 bases). The V gene's germline CDR1 is MNHEY and CDR2 SVGAGI. The CDR3 is 15 amino acids. Trimming removed 0 bases from V and 5 bases from J, with 13 bases in between. Written as DNA, the CDR3 is TGTGCCAGCAGTTACTCTTCAGGCTGGGGGACTGAAGCTTTCTTT. It is translated as CASSYSSGWGTEAFF.

The chain couples TRBV6-5 to TRBJ2-5; tentatively, D is TRBD1 (5 bases). The CDR3 loop spans 15 amino acids. V was shortened by 6 bases and J by 5 bases, with 19 bases between the two germline ends. CDR1 and CDR2 from the germline V gene are MNHEY and SVGAGI. The DNA for the CDR3 is TGTGCCAGCAGCCCAGGGCTTCTAGAAGGGGAGACCCAGTACTTC. Protein sequence: CASSPGLLEGETQYF.

This chain joins TRBV18 and TRBJ1-5; D is unclear. Germline loops: CDR1 KGHSH, CDR2 LQKENI. V was clipped by 3 bases and J by 4 bases, with 10 bases between them. CDR3 length equals 14 residues. As DNA, the CDR3 is TGTGCCAGCTCACCGGCTACGGAAAATCAGCCCCAGCATTTT. Translation: CASSPATENQPQHF.

The chain recombines TRBV6-1 with TRBJ2-7; D may be TRBD1 (5 bases). V was clipped by 2 bases and J by 5 bases, with 22 bases between them. The CDR3 runs 17 residues. CDR1 and CDR2 from the germline V gene are MNHNS and SASEGT. CDR3 protein: CASSEYLFRQTPDEQYF. The CDR3 DNA sequence: TGTGCCAGCAGTGAATACCTTTTTCGACAGACCCCCGACGAGCAGTACTTC.

The J gene is TRBJ1-2, the V gene TRBV7-8; 8 bases align to TRBD1. With 0 bases clipped from V and 6 bases from J, the junction kept 12 bases outside the gene matches. CDR1 and CDR2 from the germline V gene are SGHVS and FQNEAQ. The CDR3 loop spans 17 amino acids. The CDR3 nucleotides are TGTGCCAGCAGCTTAGCCTACCGGACAGGGAGAGGAAATGGCTACACCTTC. Translated: CASSLAYRTGRGNGYTF.

CDR3 DNA sequence: TGCAGCGTTGGGAGGGACTCCTACGAGCAGTACTTC. It is translated as CSVGRDSYEQYF. The gene calls are TRBV29-1 and TRBJ2-7; a weak D match, TRBD2 (6 bases). There are 12 residues in the CDR3. The germline CDR1 and CDR2 sequences are SQVTM and ANQGSEA. V was trimmed by 4 bases and J by 0 bases, leaving 7 bases between them.

V gene TRBV24-1 combines with J gene TRBJ2-3; 7 positions agree with TRBD1. The ends lost 5 bases at V and 5 bases at J; junction bases unmatched: 12. Germline CDR1 reads KGHDR; CDR2 reads SFDVKD. The CDR3 runs to 16 residues. The CDR3, as DNA: TGTGCCACCAGTGGAGCTACAGGGGTGTGGGAAGATACGCAGTATTTT. Protein sequence: CATSGATGVWEDTQYF.

CDR3 sequence: CASSLGAGGGTEAFF. The CDR3 bases are TGTGCCAGCAGCCTTGGAGCAGGGGGAGGAACTGAAGCTTTCTTT. The chain couples TRBV3-1 (or the pseudogene TRBV3-2) to TRBJ1-1; TRBD1 matches at 7 bases. Per the germline V gene, CDR1 is LGHDT and CDR2 is YNNKEL (reference sequence). There are 15 residues in the CDR3. V was clipped by 4 bases and J by 5 bases; unmatched bases: 10.

V is TRBV3-1 (or the pseudogene TRBV3-2) and J is TRBJ2-1; 11 nucleotides match TRBD2. Per germline, CDR1 LGHDT and CDR2 YNNKEL (reference sequence). CDR3 length equals 18 residues. The V and J ends lost 4 bases and 1 base, in that order; junction bases with no gene match: 9. CDR3 loop: CASSRGLAGLESYNEQFF. The CDR3 coding sequence is TGTGCCAGCAGCCGAGGACTAGCGGGTCTCGAATCCTACAATGAGCAGTTCTTC.

The chain uses TRBV7-8 and TRBJ2-7, with 8 bases matching TRBD1. This CDR3 is built from 14 residues. Germline-derived CDR1 and CDR2 are SGHVS and FQNEAQ. CDR3 in amino acids: CATGGPPSSYEQYF. The CDR3 bases are TGTGCAACAGGGGGACCGCCGAGCTCCTACGAGCAGTACTTC.

The chain is built from TRBV11-1 and TRBJ2-3; D is ambiguous. Per the germline V gene, CDR1 is SGHAT and CDR2 is FQDESV (reference sequence). This CDR3 has 15 residues. V was cut by 4 bases and J by 0 bases, with 11 bases left in between. This CDR3 is CASSSERSSTDTQYF. The CDR3 DNA reads as TGTGCCAGCAGCTCGGAGCGATCTAGCACAGATACGCAGTATTTT.

This rearrangement joins TRBV4-3 to TRBJ1-1; D is unclear. The germline CDR1 and CDR2 sequences are LGHNA and YSLEER. V lost 0 bases, J lost 4 bases, and 12 bases lay in between. There are 15 residues in the CDR3. The CDR3 is CASSQDWTGITEAFF. The CDR3 DNA reads as TGCGCCAGCAGCCAAGATTGGACGGGGATCACTGAAGCTTTCTTT.

Only a few counts were recorded for this clone. V usage is TRBV7-3 and J usage is TRBJ1-2; no clear D. Germline assignment: CDR1 SGHTA and CDR2 FQGTGA. This CDR3 contains 12 residues. V was shortened by 1 base and J by 5 bases, with 5 bases between the two germline ends. DNA for the CDR3: TGTGCCAGCAGCTTAAGTATGTATGGCTACACCTTC. This sequence encodes CASSLSMYGYTF.

The chain couples TRBV5-1 to TRBJ2-3, with D unclear. Germline CDR1 reads SGHRS; CDR2 reads YFSETQ. Trimming removed 2 bases at V and 4 bases at J, with 8 bases between. CDR3 size: 13 residues. The CDR3 spells CASSFNEADTQYF. CDR3 nucleotides: TGCGCCAGCAGCTTTAACGAGGCAGATACGCAGTATTTT. The variable domain in full, completed from reference TRBV5-1 and TRBJ2-3, reads KAGVTQTPRYLIKTRGQQVTLSCSPISGHRSVSWYQQTPGQGLQFLFEYFSETQRNKGNFPGRFSGRQFSNSRSEMNVSTLELGDSALYLCASSFNEADTQYFGPGTRLTVL.

This chain links TRBV5-1 with TRBJ2-1, with TRBD2 identical over 9 bases. Germline V gene data show CDR1 as SGHRS and CDR2 as YFSETQ. The CDR3 is made up of 15 amino acids. V shed 0 bases, J shed 6 bases, and the junction held 4 bases outside the gene matches. This CDR3 is CASSLAGGGANEQFF. The CDR3, as DNA: TGCGCCAGCAGCTTGGCCGGCGGGGGGGCCAATGAGCAGTTCTTC.

The chain carries TRBV9 and TRBJ1-6; 9 bases line up with TRBD1. J was trimmed by 9 bases and V by 3 bases; bases with no gene match: 7. CDR3 length equals 15 residues. Germline V CDR1 and CDR2: SGDLS, YYNGEE. CDR3 sequence: CASSAEGQGGSPLHF. The DNA of the CDR3 is TGTGCCAGCAGCGCCGAGGGACAGGGCGGTTCACCCCTCCACTTT.

This clone has a single count. The V and J genes are TRBV15 and TRBJ2-3; D is perhaps TRBD2 (5 bases). V lost 1 base and J lost 2, with 13 bases in between. CDR1 and CDR2 from the germline V gene are LNHNV and YYDKDF (reference sequence). This CDR3 spans 16 amino acids. CDR3 sequence reads: CATSRGVGAYTDTQYF. CDR3 nucleotides: TGTGCCACCAGCAGAGGGGTGGGAGCTTACACAGATACGCAGTATTTT.

The CDR3 here is CASSMTDRHGYTF. The DNA of the CDR3 is TGTGCCAGTAGTATGACGGACAGACATGGCTACACCTTC. The chain joins TRBV19 to TRBJ1-2; maybe TRBD1 (6 bases). The CDR3 totals 13 residues. Trimming took 3 bases from V and 6 from J, leaving 11 bases between them. Germline-derived CDR1 and CDR2 are LNHDA and SQIVND (reference sequence).

The rearrangement joins TRBV11-3 to TRBJ2-3, with D maybe TRBD1 (5 bases). V lost 2 bases and J 1 base, leaving 16 bases between the germline ends. Germline V gene sequence: CDR1 SGHNT, CDR2 YENEEA. CDR3 length equals 17 residues. The DNA for the CDR3 is TGTGCCAGCAGCTTATCCCCCCTGGGGCTTCGCACAGATACGCAGTATTTT. It specifies CASSLSPLGLRTDTQYF.

This clone was counted a single time. The rearrangement joins TRBV5-8 to TRBJ1-5; D is unclear. Germline V gives CDR1 SGHTS, CDR2 YDEGEE. V shed 4 bases and J shed 0 bases, with 5 bases lying between them. This CDR3 comprises 13 residues. The CDR3 nucleotides are TGTGCCAGCAGCCTTTATAGCAATCAGCCCCAGCATTTT. It yields the protein CASSLYSNQPQHF.

The chain links TRBV7-9 to TRBJ2-2, with 10 bases that match TRBD1. This CDR3 is built from 13 residues. The germline V gene encodes CDR1 SEHNR and CDR2 FQNEAQ (reference sequence). Trimming at V came to 10 bases and at J to 5 bases, leaving 4 bases not matched to a gene. Here the CDR3 reads CANDRGRTGELFF. The CDR3 DNA sequence: TGTGCCAACGACAGGGGGCGGACCGGGGAGCTGTTTTTT.